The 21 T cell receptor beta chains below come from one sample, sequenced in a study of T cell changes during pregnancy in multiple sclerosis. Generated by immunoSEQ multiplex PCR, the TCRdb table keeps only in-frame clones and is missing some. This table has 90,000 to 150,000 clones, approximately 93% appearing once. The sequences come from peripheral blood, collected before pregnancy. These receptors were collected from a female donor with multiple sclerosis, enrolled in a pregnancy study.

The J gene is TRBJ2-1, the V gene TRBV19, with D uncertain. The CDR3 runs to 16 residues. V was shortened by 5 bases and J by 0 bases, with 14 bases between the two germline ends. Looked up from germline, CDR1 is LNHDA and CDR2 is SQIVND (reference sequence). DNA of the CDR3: TGTGCCAGTAGTTCTCGTAGACACAGCTCCTACAATGAGCAGTTCTTC. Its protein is CASSSRRHSSYNEQFF.

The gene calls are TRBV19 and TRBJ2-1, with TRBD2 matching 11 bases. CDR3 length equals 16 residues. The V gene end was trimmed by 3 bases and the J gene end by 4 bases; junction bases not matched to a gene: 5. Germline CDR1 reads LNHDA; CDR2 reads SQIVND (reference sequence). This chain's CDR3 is CASSIKGTSGYNEQFF. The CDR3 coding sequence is TGTGCCAGTAGTATTAAGGGGACTAGCGGTTACAATGAGCAGTTCTTC.

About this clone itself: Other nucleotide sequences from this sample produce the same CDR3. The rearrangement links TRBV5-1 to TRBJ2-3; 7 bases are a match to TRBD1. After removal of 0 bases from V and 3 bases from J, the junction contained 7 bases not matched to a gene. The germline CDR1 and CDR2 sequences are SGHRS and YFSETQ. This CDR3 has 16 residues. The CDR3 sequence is CASSLDRQGGTDTQYF. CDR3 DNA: TGCGCCAGCAGCTTGGACCGACAGGGCGGGACAGATACGCAGTATTTT.

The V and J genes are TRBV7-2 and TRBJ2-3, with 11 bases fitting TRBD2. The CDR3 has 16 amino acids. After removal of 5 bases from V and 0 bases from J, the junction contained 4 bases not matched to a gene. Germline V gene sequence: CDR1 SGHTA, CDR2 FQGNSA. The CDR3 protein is CASSLTSGASTDTQYF. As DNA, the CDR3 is TGTGCCAGCAGCCTGACTAGCGGGGCGAGCACAGATACGCAGTATTTT.

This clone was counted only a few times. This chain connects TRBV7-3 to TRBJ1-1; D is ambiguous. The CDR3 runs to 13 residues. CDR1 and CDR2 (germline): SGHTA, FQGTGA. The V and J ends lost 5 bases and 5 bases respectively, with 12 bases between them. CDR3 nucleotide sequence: TGTGCCAGCAGCCAAACGTCGGGGACTGAAGCTTTCTTT. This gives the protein CASSQTSGTEAFF.

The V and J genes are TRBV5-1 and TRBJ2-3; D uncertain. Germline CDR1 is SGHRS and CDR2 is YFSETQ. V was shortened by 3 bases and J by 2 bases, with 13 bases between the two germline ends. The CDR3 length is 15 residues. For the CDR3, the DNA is TGCGCCAGCAGCTCGAGGCTTGTTGTCACAGATACGCAGTATTTT. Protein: CASSSRLVVTDTQYF.

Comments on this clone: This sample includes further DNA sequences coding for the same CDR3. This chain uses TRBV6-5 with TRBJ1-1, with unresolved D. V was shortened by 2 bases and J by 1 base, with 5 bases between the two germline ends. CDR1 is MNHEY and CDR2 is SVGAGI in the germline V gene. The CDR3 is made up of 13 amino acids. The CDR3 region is CASSYDRNTEAFF. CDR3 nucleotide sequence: TGTGCCAGCAGTTACGATAGGAACACTGAAGCTTTCTTT.

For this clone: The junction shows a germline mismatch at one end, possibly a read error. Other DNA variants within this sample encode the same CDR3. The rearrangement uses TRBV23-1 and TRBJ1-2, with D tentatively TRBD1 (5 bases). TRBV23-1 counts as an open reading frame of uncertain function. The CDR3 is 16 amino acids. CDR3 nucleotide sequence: TGCGCCAGCAGTCAACCGTGGGACTGTCCTAACTATGGCTACACTTTC. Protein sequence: CASSQPWDCPNYGYTF.

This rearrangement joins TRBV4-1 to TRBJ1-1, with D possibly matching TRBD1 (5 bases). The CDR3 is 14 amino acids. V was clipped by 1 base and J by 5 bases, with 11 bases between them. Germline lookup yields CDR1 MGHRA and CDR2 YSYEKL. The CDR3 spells CASSQVGVRTEAFF. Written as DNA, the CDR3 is TGCGCCAGCAGCCAAGTAGGGGTTCGGACTGAAGCTTTCTTT.

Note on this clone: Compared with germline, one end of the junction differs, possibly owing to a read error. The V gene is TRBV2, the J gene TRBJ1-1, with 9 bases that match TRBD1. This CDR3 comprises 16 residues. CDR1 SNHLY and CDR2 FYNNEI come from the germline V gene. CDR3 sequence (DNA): TGTGCCAGCAATGAACCCGGGACAGGGCATCGGACTGAAGCTTTCTTT. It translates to CASNEPGTGHRTEAFF.

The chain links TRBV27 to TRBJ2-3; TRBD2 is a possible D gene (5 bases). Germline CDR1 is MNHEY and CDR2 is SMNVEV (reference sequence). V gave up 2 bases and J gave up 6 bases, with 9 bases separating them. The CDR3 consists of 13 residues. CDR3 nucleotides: TGTGCCAGCAGTTTAATGTCGGGGGATACGCAGTATTTT. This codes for CASSLMSGDTQYF.

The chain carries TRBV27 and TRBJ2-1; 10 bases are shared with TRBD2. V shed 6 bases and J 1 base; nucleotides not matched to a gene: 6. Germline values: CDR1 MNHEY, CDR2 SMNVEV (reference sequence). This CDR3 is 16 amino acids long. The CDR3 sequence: CASRPLAGKSYNEQFF. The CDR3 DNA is TGTGCCAGCAGGCCACTAGCGGGGAAATCCTACAATGAGCAGTTCTTC.

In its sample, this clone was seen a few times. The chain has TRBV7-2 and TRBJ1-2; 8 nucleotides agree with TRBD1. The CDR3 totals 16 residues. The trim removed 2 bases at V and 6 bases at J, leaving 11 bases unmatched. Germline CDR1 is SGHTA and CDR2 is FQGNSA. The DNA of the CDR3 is TGTGCCAGCAGCTTAAGGCGAGGACAGGGACAGAATGGCTACACCTTC. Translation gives CASSLRRGQGQNGYTF.

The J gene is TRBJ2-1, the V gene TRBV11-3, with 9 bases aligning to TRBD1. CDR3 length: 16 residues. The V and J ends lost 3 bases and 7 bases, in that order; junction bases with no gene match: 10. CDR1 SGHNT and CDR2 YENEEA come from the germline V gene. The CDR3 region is CASSLATGGALNEQFF. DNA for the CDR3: TGTGCCAGCAGCTTGGCCACAGGGGGCGCCTTGAATGAGCAGTTCTTC.

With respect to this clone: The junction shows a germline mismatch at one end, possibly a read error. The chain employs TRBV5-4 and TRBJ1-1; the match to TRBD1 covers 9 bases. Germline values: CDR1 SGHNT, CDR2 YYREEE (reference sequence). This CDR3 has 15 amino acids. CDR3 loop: CASSLGQGGWAEAFF. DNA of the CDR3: TGTGCCAGCAGTTTGGGACAGGGTGGGTGGGCTGAAGCTTTCTTT.

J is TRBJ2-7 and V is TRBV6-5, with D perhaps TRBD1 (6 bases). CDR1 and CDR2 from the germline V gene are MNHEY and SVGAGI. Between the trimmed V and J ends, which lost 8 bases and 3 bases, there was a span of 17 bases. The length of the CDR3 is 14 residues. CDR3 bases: TGTGCCAGCTCCCGAGGGGGTTCCCTCTACGAGCAGTACTTC. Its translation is CASSRGGSLYEQYF.

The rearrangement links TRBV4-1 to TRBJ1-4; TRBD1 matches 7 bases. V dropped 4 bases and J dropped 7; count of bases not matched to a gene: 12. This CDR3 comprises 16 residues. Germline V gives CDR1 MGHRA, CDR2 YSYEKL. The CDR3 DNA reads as TGCGCCAGCAGCCGAGAAGGGGGCGCCGGGGCTGAAAAACTGTTTTTT. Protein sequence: CASSREGGAGAEKLFF.

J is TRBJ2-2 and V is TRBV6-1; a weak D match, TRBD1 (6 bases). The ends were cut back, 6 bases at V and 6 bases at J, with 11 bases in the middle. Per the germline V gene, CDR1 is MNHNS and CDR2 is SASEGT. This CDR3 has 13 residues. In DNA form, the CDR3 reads TGTGCCAGCAGCGGACGACAGGCCGGGGAGCTGTTTTTT. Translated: CASSGRQAGELFF.

In DNA, the CDR3 is TGCGCCAGCAGCTGGGGACAGGGATTACCCAATTCACCCCTCCACTTT. Protein sequence: CASSWGQGLPNSPLHF. V and J are TRBV5-1 and TRBJ1-6; 9 bases line up with TRBD1. Germline lookup yields CDR1 SGHRS and CDR2 YFSETQ. The CDR3 sequence is 16 residues long. The V segment lost 3 bases and the J segment 7 bases; nucleotides outside the gene matches: 8. Full variable domain (outside the CDR3, taken from reference TRBV5-1 and TRBJ1-6): KAGVTQTPRYLIKTRGQQVTLSCSPISGHRSVSWYQQTPGQGLQFLFEYFSETQRNKGNFPGRFSGRQFSNSRSEMNVSTLELGDSALYLCASSWGQGLPNSPLHFGNGTRLTVT.

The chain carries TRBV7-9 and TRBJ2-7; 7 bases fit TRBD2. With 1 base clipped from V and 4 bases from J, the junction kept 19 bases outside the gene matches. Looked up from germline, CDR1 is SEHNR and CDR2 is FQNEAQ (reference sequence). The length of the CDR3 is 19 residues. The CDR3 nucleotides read TGTGCCAGCAGCTTAGTCCTTTGGGAGGGGACTGCCCTGGGTTACGAGCAGTACTTC. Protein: CASSLVLWEGTALGYEQYF. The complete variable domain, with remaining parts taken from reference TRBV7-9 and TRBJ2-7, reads DTGVSQNPRHKITKRGQNVTFRCDPISEHNRLYWYRQTLGQGPEFLTYFQNEAQLEKSRLLSDRFSAERPKGSFSTLEIQRTEQGDSAMYLCASSLVLWEGTALGYEQYFGPGTRLTVT.

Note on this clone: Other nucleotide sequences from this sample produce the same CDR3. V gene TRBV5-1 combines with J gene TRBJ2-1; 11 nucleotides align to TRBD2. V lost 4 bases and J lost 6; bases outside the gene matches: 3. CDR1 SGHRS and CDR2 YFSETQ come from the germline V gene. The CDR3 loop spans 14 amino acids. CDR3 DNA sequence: TGCGCCAGCAGCCCTGGGACTAGCGGCAATGAGCAGTTCTTC. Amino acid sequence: CASSPGTSGNEQFF.